What follows is one T cell receptor (beta chain) and its context. No antigen is known for it. One base away there is no much larger clone; base qualities are not given. The CDR3 contains 15 residues, cysteine and phenylalanine counted. Only the CDR3 DNA is retained, 45 bases long and in frame from the first base. The germline V gene yields MNHEY for CDR1 and SVGEGT for CDR2. Trimming leaves V shorter by 2 bases and J shorter by 1 base, with the junction holding 1 base beyond the gene matches. This entry belongs to a study of blood T cell repertoires in COVID-19 (TCRdb year 2020). In the study overall: Collaborator samples came from the United States, Italy and Spain and covered acute and convalescent phases of COVID-19. The material from the prospective study consisted of cDNA or gDNA derived from T cells, B-cell-depleted T cells, or PBMCs. Deeply sampled blood TCRbeta repertoires from subjects exposed to, actively infected with, or recovered from COVID-19 were included in the dataset. The repertoires were made available in a free public database intended to serve as a resource for research on the immune response to SARS-CoV-2. The samples were drawn from two sources: the first 160 participants of the ongoing ImmuneRACE study, and 950 to 1,500 subjects contributed by 6 global collaborators. Nearly every sample came with metadata listing a de-identified subject ID, COVID-19 status, age in years and sex. Where HLA class I and class II types were available, the types were taken from metadata supplied by the sample provider, not from assay-based typing. Overall study outcomes, separate from this receptor: How much clinical and demographic metadata was included differed by source and by participant, and the metadata was provided uncurated.

A second Seattle source provided samples from volunteer blood donors who had recovered from COVID-19. Each collaborating institution followed its own protocols to collect whole blood in K2EDTA tubes. For TCRbeta analysis, collaborators shipped samples as frozen whole blood, isolated PBMCs, or DNA extracted from either of those sample types. TCRbeta CDR3 regions were amplified from genomic DNA by means of the immunoSEQ Assay, a bias-controlled multiplex PCR. As for how the authors treated the data: The number of nucleated cells in each sample was estimated by amplification of reference gene primers within the assay. To quantify the absolute abundance of each unique TCRbeta CDR3 rearrangement, sequence reads were collapsed and filtered. For each sample, productive Simpson clonality was calculated as the square root of Simpson's diversity index over productive rearrangements. TCRdb took over this immuneACCESS table, retaining in-frame rearrangements with V and J assigned. Such tables are incomplete; in checked studies, under half of the missing clones stem from an unresolved V gene, and the remainder is unexplained. Clonal size and the V and J genes are those of that table, whereas D and trimming came from the DNA. The sample table lists roughly 130,000 clones, roughly 84% of them with a count of one. The leading ten clones occupy about 12% of the sample.

Recombination connected TRBV6-2 or TRBV6-3 to TRBJ2-2, and 7 junction bases match TRBD1. The sequencing sample was made of peripheral blood. This TCR was recovered from a woman in her 30s who had recovered from COVID-19. The encoded CDR3 is CASSYGTVNTGELFF. The nucleotide sequence is TGTGCCAGCAGTTACGGGACAGTGAACACCGGGGAGCTGTTTTTT.